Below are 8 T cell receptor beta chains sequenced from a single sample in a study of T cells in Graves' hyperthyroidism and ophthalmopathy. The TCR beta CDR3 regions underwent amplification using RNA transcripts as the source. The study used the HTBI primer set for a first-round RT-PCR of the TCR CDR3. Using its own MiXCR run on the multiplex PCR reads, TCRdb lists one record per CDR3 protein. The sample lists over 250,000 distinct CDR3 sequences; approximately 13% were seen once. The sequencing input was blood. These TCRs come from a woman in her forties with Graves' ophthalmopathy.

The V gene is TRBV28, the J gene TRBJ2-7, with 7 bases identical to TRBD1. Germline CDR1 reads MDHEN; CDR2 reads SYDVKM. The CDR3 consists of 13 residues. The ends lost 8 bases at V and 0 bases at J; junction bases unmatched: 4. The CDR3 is CASQDRSSYEQYF. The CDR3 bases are TGTGCCAGCCAGGACAGGAGCTCCTACGAGCAGTACTTC. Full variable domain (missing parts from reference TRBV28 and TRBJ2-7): DVKVTQSSRYLVKRTGEKVFLECVQDMDHENMFWYRQDPGLGLRLIYFSYDVKMKEKGDIPEGYSVSREKKERFSLILESASTNQTSMYLCASQDRSSYEQYFGPGTRLTVT.

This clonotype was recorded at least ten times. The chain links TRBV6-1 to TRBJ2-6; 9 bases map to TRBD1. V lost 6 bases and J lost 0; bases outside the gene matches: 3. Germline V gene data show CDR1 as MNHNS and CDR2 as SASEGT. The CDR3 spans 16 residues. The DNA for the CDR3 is TGTGCCAGCAGGAGACAGGGGGGCTCTGGGGCCAACGTCCTGACTTTC. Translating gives CASRRQGGSGANVLTF.

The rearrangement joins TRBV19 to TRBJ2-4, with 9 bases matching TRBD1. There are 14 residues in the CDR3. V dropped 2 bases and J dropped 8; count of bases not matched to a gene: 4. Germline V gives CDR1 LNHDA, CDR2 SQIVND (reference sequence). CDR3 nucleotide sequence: TGTGCCAGTAGTATAACCGGACAGGGGCACATTCAGTACTTC. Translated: CASSITGQGHIQYF.

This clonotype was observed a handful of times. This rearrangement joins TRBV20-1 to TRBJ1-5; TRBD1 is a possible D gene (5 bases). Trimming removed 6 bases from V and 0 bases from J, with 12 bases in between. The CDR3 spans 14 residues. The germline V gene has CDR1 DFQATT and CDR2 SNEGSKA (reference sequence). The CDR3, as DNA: TGCAGTGCATGGGACGTTTATAGCAATCAGCCCCAGCATTTT. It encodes CSAWDVYSNQPQHF.

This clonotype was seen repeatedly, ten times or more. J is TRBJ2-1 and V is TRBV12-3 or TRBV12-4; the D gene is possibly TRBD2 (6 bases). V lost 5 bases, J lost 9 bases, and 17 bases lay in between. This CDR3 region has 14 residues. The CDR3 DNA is TGTGCCAGCAGTGGGGACTCGCACGTCGGTGAGCAGTTCTTC. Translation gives CASSGDSHVGEQFF.

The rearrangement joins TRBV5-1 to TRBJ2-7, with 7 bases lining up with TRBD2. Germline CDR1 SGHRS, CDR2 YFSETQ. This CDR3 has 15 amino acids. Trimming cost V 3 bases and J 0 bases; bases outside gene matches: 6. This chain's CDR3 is CASSWRWEGSYEQYF. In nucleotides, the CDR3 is TGCGCCAGCAGCTGGAGGTGGGAGGGCTCCTACGAGCAGTACTTC.

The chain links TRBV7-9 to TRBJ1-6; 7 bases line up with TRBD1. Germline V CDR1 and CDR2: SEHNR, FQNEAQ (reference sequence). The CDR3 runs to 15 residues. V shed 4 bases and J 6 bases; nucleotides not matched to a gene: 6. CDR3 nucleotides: TGTGCCAGCAGCTCCGGGGGACAGATTAATTCACCCCTCCACTTT. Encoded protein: CASSSGGQINSPLHF.

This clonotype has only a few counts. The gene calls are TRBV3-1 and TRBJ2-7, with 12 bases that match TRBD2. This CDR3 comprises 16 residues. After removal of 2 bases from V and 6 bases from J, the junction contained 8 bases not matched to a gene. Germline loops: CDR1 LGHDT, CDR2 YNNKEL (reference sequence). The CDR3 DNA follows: TGTGCCAGCAGCCAACGGACTAGCGGGACAAAAGTCGAGCAGTACTTC. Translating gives CASSQRTSGTKVEQYF.